The 21 T cell receptor beta chains below come from one sample, sequenced in a study of post-analysis software for immune sequencing data. Researchers reported that TCR beta cDNA libraries carried unique molecular identifiers. TCRdb re-derived calls from the PCR reads in MiXCR, one entry per CDR3 protein. The repertoire has some 160,000 distinct CDR3 sequences, 30% to 45% of them found once; the top ten carry about 26%. Sequenced material: blood, taken after autologous hematopoietic stem cell transplantation. The receptors were gathered from a girl aged 10-17 years with multiple sclerosis.

The V call is TRBV3-1, the J call TRBJ1-4; D is uncertain. CDR1 LGHDT and CDR2 YNNKEL come from the germline V gene (reference sequence). Trimming removed 1 base from V and 8 bases from J, with 17 bases in between. This CDR3 contains 16 residues. This chain's CDR3 is CASSQGWALGSEKLFF. As DNA, the CDR3 is TGTGCCAGCAGCCAAGGATGGGCCCTAGGGAGCGAAAAACTGTTTTTT.

V and J are TRBV20-1 and TRBJ1-2, with a possible D match to TRBD1 (5 bases). Trimming stripped 0 bases from V and 8 bases from J, with 13 bases between. The CDR3 consists of 13 residues. Germline-derived CDR1 and CDR2 are DFQATT and SNEGSKA (reference sequence). CDR3 sequence: CSARDQWGGGYTF. The CDR3, as DNA: TGCAGTGCTAGAGATCAGTGGGGCGGGGGCTACACCTTC.

This clonotype was recorded once. The chain recombines TRBV11-2 with TRBJ2-1; weak D call: TRBD1 (6 bases). The CDR3 runs to 14 residues. With 3 bases removed from V and 4 bases from J, the gap between germline ends came to 10 bases. CDR1 and CDR2 (germline): SGHAT, FQNNGV. The CDR3 nucleotides are TGTGCCAGCAGCTTGCTGGACAGTTACAATGAGCAGTTCTTC. The encoded protein is CASSLLDSYNEQFF. The full variable domain, in which reference TRBV11-2 and TRBJ2-1 provide the parts outside the CDR3, is EAGVAQSPRYKIIEKRQSVAFWCNPISGHATLYWYQQILGQGPKLLIQFQNNGVVDDSQLPKDRFSAERLKGVDSTLKIQPAKLEDSAVYLCASSLLDSYNEQFFGPGTRLTVL.

As for this clonotype: A read error may be the cause here, since a much bigger clone is one base away. The genes are TRBV20-1 and TRBJ2-4, with TRBD2 as a possible D gene (5 bases). V was trimmed by 0 bases and J by 1 base, leaving 16 bases between them. The length of the CDR3 is 17 residues. Germline V gives CDR1 DFQATT, CDR2 SNEGSKA (reference sequence). The CDR3 DNA reads TGCAGTGCTAGAGATCCTTGGACTGGCGGGGCCAAAAACATTCAGTACTTC. As protein: CSARDPWTGGAKNIQYF.

The chain links TRBV14 to TRBJ2-2, with 11 bases matching TRBD2. Unmatched junction bases numbered 8, after V lost 0 bases and J lost 5 bases. The CDR3 is 18 residues long. Germline V gene data show CDR1 as SGHDN and CDR2 as FVKESK. CDR3 coding DNA: TGTGCCAGCAGCCAAGATTCCCGACTAGCGGGAAGAACCGGGGAGCTGTTTTTT. As protein: CASSQDSRLAGRTGELFF.

A remark on this clonotype: Its ends do not fully match the called genes, so a read error is possible. J is TRBJ2-7 and V is TRBV7-2, with 10 bases that match TRBD2. Germline CDR1 SGHTA, CDR2 FQGNSA. This CDR3 has 17 residues. The CDR3 reads CASSLWLAGVRPYEQNF. CDR3 sequence (DNA): TGTGCCAGCAGCTTATGGCTAGCGGGAGTTAGGCCCTACGAGCAGAACTTC.

The chain carries TRBV28 and TRBJ2-5, with TRBD2 identical over 11 bases. The J call may be incorrect, as the DNA end agrees better with TRBJ2-7. Germline V gene sequence: CDR1 MDHEN, CDR2 SYDVKM. CDR3 length: 15 amino acids. The CDR3 nucleotides are TGTGCCAGCAGCCCTTACCCTAGCGGGAGGAACGAGCAGTACTTC. Its protein is CASSPYPSGRNEQYF.

This clonotype was seen a handful of times. The rearrangement links TRBV10-3 to TRBJ1-2; D is ambiguous. The germline CDR1 and CDR2 sequences are ENHRY and SYGVKD. V was pared by 7 bases and J by 6 bases, with 9 bases between. CDR3 length equals 11 residues. The CDR3 spells CAITAGDGYTF. DNA of the CDR3: TGTGCCATCACCGCCGGGGATGGCTACACCTTC.

This rearrangement joins TRBV25-1 to TRBJ1-2; D is uncertain. CDR3 length: 15 amino acids. Trimming left V 4 bases short and J 1 base short, with 13 bases between. Germline loops: CDR1 MGHDK, CDR2 SYGVNS. The CDR3 here is CASSARHRDNYGYTF. The CDR3 region has the DNA TGTGCCAGCAGTGCGAGGCACCGGGATAACTATGGCTACACCTTC.

The V gene is TRBV18, the J gene TRBJ1-1; D is uncertain. This CDR3 is built from 12 residues. Trimming cost V 3 bases and J 8 bases, with 10 bases left between them. The germline gives CDR1 KGHSH, CDR2 LQKENI. CDR3 loop: CASSPPGYEAFF. In nucleotides, the CDR3 is TGTGCCAGCTCACCGCCCGGCTACGAAGCTTTCTTT.

The V and J genes are TRBV6-5 and TRBJ2-3; 7 bases align to TRBD2. This CDR3 region has 18 residues. V gave up 0 bases and J gave up 2 bases; unmatched junction bases: 11. Germline V CDR1 and CDR2: MNHEY, SVGAGI. The chain's CDR3 is CASSYSSTRGDPTDTQYF. In DNA, the CDR3 is TGTGCCAGCAGTTACTCCAGCACCCGGGGGGACCCCACAGATACGCAGTATTTT.

V is TRBV7-9 and J is TRBJ2-1; no definite D call. The V end lost 1 base, the J end lost 10 bases, and 11 bases lay between the germline ends. The CDR3 consists of 13 residues. The V gene's germline CDR1 is SEHNR and CDR2 FQNEAQ (reference sequence). This CDR3 is CASSLEGVKEQFF. The CDR3 nucleotides are TGTGCCAGCAGCTTAGAGGGTGTTAAGGAGCAGTTCTTC.

This clonotype was detected ten times or more. The chain carries TRBV5-1 and TRBJ2-7; perhaps TRBD1 as D (6 bases). This CDR3 has 18 amino acids. The germline CDR1 and CDR2 sequences are SGHRS and YFSETQ. Trimming left V 0 bases short and J 0 bases short, with 19 bases between. The CDR3 reads CASSLAPTGQTFSYEQYF. DNA for the CDR3: TGCGCCAGCAGCTTGGCTCCAACCGGACAGACCTTCTCCTACGAGCAGTACTTC.

The rearrangement uses TRBV29-1 and TRBJ2-1; the D gene is possibly TRBD2 (7 bases). Germline CDR1 SQVTM, CDR2 ANQGSEA. The CDR3 consists of 11 residues. Trimming pared 7 bases from V and 8 bases from J, leaving 12 bases between. The CDR3 sequence: CSGEGGYEQFF. CDR3 nucleotide sequence: TGCAGCGGGGAGGGGGGGTATGAGCAGTTCTTC.

The genes are TRBV9 and TRBJ2-2, with 7 bases identical to TRBD2. There are 16 residues in the CDR3. Germline V CDR1 and CDR2: SGDLS, YYNGEE. V shed 4 bases and J 4 bases; nucleotides not matched to a gene: 10. The CDR3 region has the DNA TGTGCCAGCAGCCCCAGAGGGCGGGAGAGCACCGGGGAGCTGTTTTTT. Protein: CASSPRGRESTGELFF.

The chain joins TRBV11-2 to TRBJ2-3; a possible D gene is TRBD1 (5 bases). Deletions cut 3 bases from V and 3 bases from J, with 13 bases between. This CDR3 contains 15 residues. CDR1 and CDR2 (germline): SGHAT, FQNNGV. DNA of the CDR3: TGTGCCAGCAGCTTGGCAGGGCCGATGACAGATACGCAGTATTTT. This codes for CASSLAGPMTDTQYF. The variable domain in full, with the rest retrieved from reference TRBV11-2 and TRBJ2-3, is EAGVAQSPRYKIIEKRQSVAFWCNPISGHATLYWYQQILGQGPKLLIQFQNNGVVDDSQLPKDRFSAERLKGVDSTLKIQPAKLEDSAVYLCASSLAGPMTDTQYFGPGTRLTVL.

The chain links TRBV5-1 to TRBJ2-1, with D maybe TRBD2 (6 bases). Germline V gene lookup returns CDR1 SGHRS and CDR2 YFSETQ. The CDR3 extends over 16 amino acids. Trimming took 7 bases from V and 5 from J, leaving 22 bases between them. For the CDR3, the DNA is TGCGCCAGCCAGCGTAGGGAGGTAGCGCACCACAATGAGCAGTTCTTC. Translating gives CASQRREVAHHNEQFF.

In regard to this clonotype: One junction end does not reproduce the germline sequence, and a read error may be involved. The V and J genes are TRBV3-1 and TRBJ2-7, with a tentative D call TRBD1 (5 bases). The V gene's germline CDR1 is LGHDT and CDR2 YNNKEL (reference sequence). The CDR3 runs to 13 residues. The CDR3 is CANSLDSLTKQYF. The CDR3 DNA reads TGTGCCAACAGCCTCGACAGCCTTACGAAGCAGTACTTC.

This chain joins TRBV2 and TRBJ2-1; 9 bases fit TRBD1. The length of the CDR3 is 15 residues. The V segment lost 3 bases and the J segment 9 bases; nucleotides outside the gene matches: 9. The germline V gene encodes CDR1 SNHLY and CDR2 FYNNEI. CDR3 region: CASSETGGLNSEQFF. The CDR3 bases are TGTGCCAGCAGTGAGACAGGGGGGTTGAACAGTGAGCAGTTCTTC.

This chain connects TRBV11-2 to TRBJ2-3; unclear D gene. V shed 3 bases and J shed 3 bases, with 10 bases lying between them. The CDR3 has 14 residues. The germline gives CDR1 SGHAT, CDR2 FQNNGV. CDR3: CASSLGSLTDTQYF. In nucleotides, the CDR3 is TGTGCCAGCAGCTTGGGAAGTCTGACAGATACGCAGTATTTT.

This clonotype was observed a few times. This chain links TRBV24-1 with TRBJ1-1; D is ambiguous. CDR1 KGHDR and CDR2 SFDVKD come from the germline V gene. V dropped 7 bases and J dropped 8 bases, with 13 bases sitting between them. This CDR3 has 12 residues. The CDR3 DNA sequence: TGTGCCACCAGGCCCGCGATTGGGGAAGCTTTCTTT. As protein: CATRPAIGEAFF.